One and the same sample provided the 27 T cell receptor beta chains below, sequenced in a study of T cell responses to AZD1222 COVID-19 vaccine. Method: immunoSEQ multiplex PCR; TCRdb's copy keeps in-frame clones and lacks some. The sample consists of 110,000 or so clones, around nine tenths of them appearing once. The sample in question was peripheral blood, obtained on day 0 of AZD1222 vaccination. These receptors came from an adult in good health.

This chain uses TRBV18 with TRBJ1-1; the D is unclear. CDR1 is KGHSH, CDR2 LQKENI, per germline. This CDR3 comprises 14 residues. With 3 bases removed from V and 6 bases from J, the gap between germline ends came to 14 bases. In DNA, the CDR3 is TGTGCCAGCTCACCGACCGGGCCGGGCGCTGAAGCTTTCTTT. Amino acids: CASSPTGPGAEAFF.

V gene TRBV27 combines with J gene TRBJ2-7; D perhaps matches TRBD2 (6 bases). Germline values: CDR1 MNHEY, CDR2 SMNVEV (reference sequence). V was cut by 1 base and J by 4 bases, with 26 bases left in between. There are 19 residues in the CDR3. The CDR3, as DNA: TGTGCCAGCAGTTTATTCGGGACCGGGGGAACGGCTTACAAGTACGAGCAGTACTTC. As protein: CASSLFGTGGTAYKYEQYF.

This rearrangement joins TRBV7-2 to TRBJ2-3; TRBD1 aligns across 9 bases. The ends lost 4 bases at V and 4 bases at J; junction bases unmatched: 6. The CDR3 spans 15 residues. The germline V gene encodes CDR1 SGHTA and CDR2 FQGNSA. CDR3 nucleotides: TGTGCCAGCAGCTCACCGGGACAGGGCGCAGATACGCAGTATTTT. It specifies CASSSPGQGADTQYF.

This clone came up a few times. The chain uses TRBV3-1 (or the pseudogene TRBV3-2) and TRBJ2-7; 10 bases match TRBD2. After removal of 9 bases from V and 2 bases from J, the junction contained 10 bases not matched to a gene. In germline, CDR1 is LGHDT, CDR2 YNNKEL (reference sequence). The CDR3 totals 15 residues. CDR3 in DNA: TGTGCCAGAGCGGGAGGGTTCCCGAATCCCTACGAGCAGTACTTC. Its translation: CARAGGFPNPYEQYF.

The chain employs TRBV14 and TRBJ1-1; D unresolved. Between the trimmed V and J ends, which lost 4 bases and 1 base, there was a span of 13 bases. The CDR3 is 15 residues long. Germline V gene data show CDR1 as SGHDN and CDR2 as FVKESK. CDR3 nucleotides: TGTGCCAGCAGCCTTTACCGCACAGCGAACACTGAAGCTTTCTTT. Translation: CASSLYRTANTEAFF.

V and J are TRBV20-1 and TRBJ1-1, with 7 bases that match TRBD1. The CDR3 runs 13 residues. The trim removed 3 bases at V and 3 bases at J, leaving 4 bases unmatched. CDR1 DFQATT and CDR2 SNEGSKA come from the germline V gene (reference sequence). The CDR3 region is CSASDRVDTEAFF. Here the CDR3 DNA reads TGCAGTGCTAGTGACAGGGTGGACACTGAAGCTTTCTTT.

This clone was counted only a few times. This chain joins TRBV5-1 and TRBJ2-1, with a weak D call TRBD2 (6 bases). CDR3 length: 15 amino acids. Trimming shortened V by 0 bases and J by 2 bases, and 9 bases separated the two germline ends. CDR1 and CDR2 from the germline V gene are SGHRS and YFSETQ. CDR3 bases: TGCGCCAGCAGCTTGGTGGGACTCCCCTACAATGAGCAGTTCTTC. Translation: CASSLVGLPYNEQFF.

The chain is built from TRBV5-5 and TRBJ1-5, with D perhaps TRBD1 (6 bases). V was pared by 8 bases and J by 2 bases, with 17 bases between. CDR1 SGHKS and CDR2 YYEKEE come from the germline V gene (reference sequence). This CDR3 is built from 15 residues. For the CDR3, the DNA is TGTGCCAGGGAAAGGATGTCAGGGGGCAATCAGCCCCAGCATTTT. It yields the protein CARERMSGGNQPQHF.

The rearrangement uses TRBV14 and TRBJ2-2; TRBD1 or TRBD2 may be the D gene (6 bases each). CDR1 and CDR2 (germline): SGHDN, FVKESK. V dropped 8 bases and J dropped 0 bases, with 7 bases sitting between them. The CDR3 runs 13 residues. The CDR3 sequence: CASGGPNTGELFF. In DNA, the CDR3 is TGTGCCAGCGGGGGGCCGAACACCGGGGAGCTGTTTTTT. Drawing the rest from reference TRBV14 and TRBJ2-2, the complete variable domain is EAGVTQFPSHSVIEKGQTVTLRCDPISGHDNLYWYRRVMGKEIKFLLHFVKESKQDESGMPNNRFLAERTGGTYSTLKVQPAELEDSGVYFCASGGPNTGELFFGEGSRLTVL.

The chain joins TRBV12-3 or TRBV12-4 to TRBJ1-2; D is perhaps TRBD1 (5 bases). The CDR3 sequence is 12 residues long. Trimming removed 1 base at V and 7 bases at J, with 7 bases between. The CDR3 is CASSLEGFGYTF. The CDR3 DNA reads TGTGCCAGCAGTTTAGAGGGGTTTGGCTACACCTTC.

The chain combines TRBV5-1 with TRBJ1-2; D is unresolved. The CDR3 has 14 residues. The germline V gene encodes CDR1 SGHRS and CDR2 YFSETQ. V was clipped by 3 bases and J by 0 bases, with 9 bases between them. The chain's CDR3 is CASSSLVSNYGYTF. DNA of the CDR3: TGCGCCAGCAGCTCCTTAGTCTCTAACTATGGCTACACCTTC.

The chain uses TRBV6-5 and TRBJ1-2, with D perhaps matching TRBD1 (6 bases). V gave up 6 bases and J gave up 4 bases, with 12 bases separating them. CDR1 and CDR2 from the germline V gene are MNHEY and SVGAGI. This CDR3 comprises 13 residues. For the CDR3, the DNA is TGTGCCAGCAGCCACAGGGAAAGCTATGGCTACACCTTC. This sequence encodes CASSHRESYGYTF.

This clone was picked up a small number of times. The V and J genes are TRBV5-1 and TRBJ1-1; weak D call: TRBD1 (5 bases). In germline, CDR1 is SGHRS, CDR2 YFSETQ. Trimming took off 4 bases at V and 3 bases at J, with 22 bases between the two ends. The CDR3 contains 17 residues. CDR3 in amino acids: CASSPRDGGPGDTEAFF. The CDR3 DNA follows: TGCGCCAGCAGCCCCCGTGATGGCGGCCCGGGGGACACTGAAGCTTTCTTT. The whole variable domain, filled in from reference TRBV5-1 and TRBJ1-1, reads KAGVTQTPRYLIKTRGQQVTLSCSPISGHRSVSWYQQTPGQGLQFLFEYFSETQRNKGNFPGRFSGRQFSNSRSEMNVSTLELGDSALYLCASSPRDGGPGDTEAFFGQGTRLTVV.

The chain links TRBV5-1 to TRBJ2-7, with a tentative D call TRBD2 (5 bases). The V end was cut by 0 bases, the J end by 3 bases, with 13 bases between. CDR3 length equals 15 residues. Germline V gene lookup returns CDR1 SGHRS and CDR2 YFSETQ. The CDR3 reads CASSLVSGAGYEQYF. CDR3 nucleotide sequence: TGCGCCAGCAGCTTGGTGAGCGGAGCCGGCTACGAGCAGTACTTC.

This clone was recorded only once. J is TRBJ2-7 and V is TRBV4-2; D ambiguous. CDR1 LGHNA and CDR2 YNFKEQ come from the germline V gene. The CDR3 has 14 amino acids. V lost 1 base and J 3 bases, leaving 10 bases between the germline ends. The DNA of the CDR3 is TGTGCCAGCAGCCAAGTCGGGCTTATCTACGAGCAGTACGTC. Translating it yields CASSQVGLIYEQYV.

This chain uses TRBV28 with TRBJ1-2; 10 nucleotides align to TRBD1. CDR1 MDHEN and CDR2 SYDVKM come from the germline V gene. With V trimmed by 4 bases and J by 4 bases, 3 bases remained unmatched. CDR3 length: 14 amino acids. The CDR3 coding sequence is TGTGCCAGCAGTTCGGGACAGGGGATCTATGGCTACACCTTC. It is translated as CASSSGQGIYGYTF.

The chain has TRBV28 and TRBJ2-2; D is undetermined. The germline V gene encodes CDR1 MDHEN and CDR2 SYDVKM. V was cut by 6 bases and J by 6 bases, with 11 bases left in between. The CDR3 is 13 residues long. Here the CDR3 reads CASRAGGPGELFF. CDR3 nucleotide sequence: TGTGCCAGCAGGGCAGGCGGTCCCGGGGAGCTGTTTTTT. The full variable domain, with the rest looked up from reference TRBV28 and TRBJ2-2, is DVKVTQSSRYLVKRTGEKVFLECVQDMDHENMFWYRQDPGLGLRLIYFSYDVKMKEKGDIPEGYSVSREKKERFSLILESASTNQTSMYLCASRAGGPGELFFGEGSRLTVL.

The gene calls are TRBV9 and TRBJ1-1, with 9 bases lining up with TRBD1. The J segment lost 5 bases and the V segment lost 1 base, leaving 3 bases of the junction unmatched. The CDR3 totals 14 residues. CDR1 is SGDLS and CDR2 is YYNGEE in the germline V gene. CDR3 DNA sequence: TGTGCCAGCAGCGTAACAGGGGGCGAGACTGAAGCTTTCTTT. Translating gives CASSVTGGETEAFF.

The chain carries TRBV6-5 and TRBJ1-2; D may be TRBD1 (5 bases). CDR1 is MNHEY, CDR2 SVGAGI, per germline. The CDR3 is 12 residues long. With 6 bases removed from V and 4 bases from J, the gap between germline ends came to 9 bases. Here the CDR3 reads CASRGDSYGYTF. The CDR3 bases are TGTGCCAGCAGAGGGGATAGCTATGGCTACACCTTC.

V and J are TRBV12-3 or TRBV12-4 and TRBJ1-1; D is unresolved. The CDR3 contains 13 residues. V was pared by 5 bases and J by 3 bases, with 10 bases between. The CDR3 DNA is TGTGCCAGCAGTCCGACCGGGTACACTGAAGCTTTCTTT. It codes for CASSPTGYTEAFF.

This sequence joins TRBV7-2 and TRBJ2-5; 7 nucleotides align to TRBD2. V trimming: 0 bases; J trimming: 5 bases; junction bases outside the gene matches: 9. Germline assignment: CDR1 SGHTA and CDR2 FQGNSA. The CDR3 has 16 amino acids. The CDR3: CASSLAGGRAGETQYF. The CDR3 nucleotides read TGTGCCAGCAGCTTAGCTGGTGGGAGGGCCGGGGAGACCCAGTACTTC.

V and J are TRBV5-5 and TRBJ1-2; D ambiguous. Trimming took off 1 base at V and 5 bases at J, with 6 bases between the two ends. The CDR3 length is 12 residues. CDR1 and CDR2 (germline): SGHKS, YYEKEE (reference sequence). The CDR3 DNA follows: TGTGCCAGCAGCTTGCAATCGTATGGCTACACCTTC. Its protein is CASSLQSYGYTF. Supplemented by reference TRBV5-5 and TRBJ1-2, the full variable domain reads DAGVTQSPTHLIKTRGQQVTLRCSPISGHKSVSWYQQVLGQGPQFIFQYYEKEERGRGNFPDRFSARQFPNYSSELNVNALLLGDSALYLCASSLQSYGYTFGSGTRLTVV.

The chain has TRBV27 and TRBJ2-1; no reliable D call. V was clipped by 6 bases and J by 5 bases, with 17 bases between them. This CDR3 has 15 residues. CDR1 and CDR2 (germline): MNHEY, SMNVEV (reference sequence). The CDR3 bases are TGTGCCAGCAGAACTCTCGGCGGTACAAACAATGAGCAGTTCTTC. Its translation: CASRTLGGTNNEQFF.

The gene calls are TRBV19 and TRBJ2-2; the D call may be TRBD1 or TRBD2 (6 bases each). Germline lookup yields CDR1 LNHDA and CDR2 SQIVND (reference sequence). The CDR3 contains 16 residues. V lost 8 bases and J 0 bases, leaving 16 bases between the germline ends. CDR3 amino acids: CASGLGGRPNTGELFF. CDR3 DNA sequence: TGTGCCAGTGGCTTGGGGGGCCGCCCGAACACCGGGGAGCTGTTTTTT.

In nucleotides, the CDR3 is TGCAGCGTCCAACCCCCAGGGGATCAGCCCCAGCATTTT. This gives the protein CSVQPPGDQPQHF. The chain has TRBV29-1 and TRBJ1-5; D is possibly TRBD1 (6 bases). The germline V and J ends were trimmed by 6 bases and 5 bases, with 14 bases remaining between them. Germline V gene lookup returns CDR1 SQVTM and CDR2 ANQGSEA. This CDR3 contains 13 residues.

This chain links TRBV6-1 with TRBJ1-4; D uncertain. V gave up 1 base and J gave up 0 bases, with 6 bases separating them. Germline CDR1 MNHNS, CDR2 SASEGT. The CDR3 runs 15 residues. The chain's CDR3 is CASSEVGTTNEKLFF. CDR3 coding DNA: TGTGCCAGCAGTGAAGTTGGGACAACTAATGAAAAACTGTTTTTT.

The rearrangement joins TRBV11-1 to TRBJ1-3; D might be TRBD1 (6 bases). V was pared by 5 bases and J by 1 base, with 12 bases between. Germline CDR1 SGHAT, CDR2 FQDESV (reference sequence). The CDR3 spans 15 residues. CDR3 residues: CASSTTGTSGNTIYF. The CDR3, as DNA: TGTGCCAGCAGCACAACAGGGACTTCTGGAAACACCATATATTTT. Supplemented by reference TRBV11-1 and TRBJ1-3, the full variable domain reads EAEVAQSPRYKITEKSQAVAFWCDPISGHATLYWYRQILGQGPELLVQFQDESVVDDSQLPKDRFSAERLKGVDSTLKIQPAELGDSAMYLCASSTTGTSGNTIYFGEGSWLTVV.